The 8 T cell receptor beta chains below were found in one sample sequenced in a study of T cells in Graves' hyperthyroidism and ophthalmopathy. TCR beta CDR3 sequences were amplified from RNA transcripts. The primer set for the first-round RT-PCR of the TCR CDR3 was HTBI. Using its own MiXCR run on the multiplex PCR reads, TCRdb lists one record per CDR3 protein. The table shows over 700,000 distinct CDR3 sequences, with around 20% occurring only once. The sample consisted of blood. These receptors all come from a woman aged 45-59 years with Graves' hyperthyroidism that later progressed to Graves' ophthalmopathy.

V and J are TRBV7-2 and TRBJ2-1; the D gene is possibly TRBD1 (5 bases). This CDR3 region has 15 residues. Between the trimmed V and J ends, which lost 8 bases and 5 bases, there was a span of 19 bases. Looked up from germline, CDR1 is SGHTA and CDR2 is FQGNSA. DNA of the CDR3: TGTGCCAGCCCCTTCAGGGTGGGTTTCAACAATGAGCAGTTCTTC. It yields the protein CASPFRVGFNNEQFF.

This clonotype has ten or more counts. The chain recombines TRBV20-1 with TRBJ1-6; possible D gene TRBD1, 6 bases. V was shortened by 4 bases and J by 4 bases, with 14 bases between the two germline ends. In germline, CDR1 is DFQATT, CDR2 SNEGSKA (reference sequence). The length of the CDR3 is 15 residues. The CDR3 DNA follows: TGCAGTGCTACCGAGGGGGTGTTTTATAATTCACCCCTCCACTTT. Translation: CSATEGVFYNSPLHF.

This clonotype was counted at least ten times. CDR3 sequence: CASSPGLKTDTQYF. CDR3 DNA sequence: TGCGCCAGCAGCCCCGGACTAAAAACAGATACGCAGTATTTT. The chain joins TRBV5-1 to TRBJ2-3; tentative D call: TRBD2 (6 bases). The ends were cut back, 4 bases at V and 3 bases at J, with 12 bases in the middle. Germline CDR1 is SGHRS and CDR2 is YFSETQ. CDR3 size: 14 residues.

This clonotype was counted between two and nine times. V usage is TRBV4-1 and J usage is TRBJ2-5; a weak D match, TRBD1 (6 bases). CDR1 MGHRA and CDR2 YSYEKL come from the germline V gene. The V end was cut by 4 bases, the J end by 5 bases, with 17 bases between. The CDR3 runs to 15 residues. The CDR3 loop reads CASSLGAGARETQYF. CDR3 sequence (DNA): TGCGCCAGCAGCCTGGGGGCAGGGGCAAGGGAGACCCAGTACTTC.

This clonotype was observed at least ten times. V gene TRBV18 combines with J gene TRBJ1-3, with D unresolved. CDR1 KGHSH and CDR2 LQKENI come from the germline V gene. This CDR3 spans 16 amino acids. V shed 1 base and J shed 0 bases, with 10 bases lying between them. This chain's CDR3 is CASSPRTGNSGNTIYF. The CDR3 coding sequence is TGTGCCAGCTCACCACGGACCGGGAACTCTGGAAACACCATATATTTT. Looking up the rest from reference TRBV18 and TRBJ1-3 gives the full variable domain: NAGVMQNPRHLVRRRGQEARLRCSPMKGHSHVYWYRQLPEEGLKFMVYLQKENIIDESGMPKERFSAEFPKEGPSILRIQQVVRGDSAAYFCASSPRTGNSGNTIYFGEGSWLTVV.

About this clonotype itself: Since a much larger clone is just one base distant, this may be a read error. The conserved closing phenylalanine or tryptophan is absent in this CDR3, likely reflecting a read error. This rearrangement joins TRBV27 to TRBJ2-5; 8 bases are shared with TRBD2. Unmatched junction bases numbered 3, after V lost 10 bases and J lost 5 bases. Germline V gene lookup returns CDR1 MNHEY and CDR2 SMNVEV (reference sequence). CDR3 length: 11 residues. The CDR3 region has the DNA TGTGCCACCGGGGGGGAGGAGACCCAGTACCTC. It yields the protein CATGGEETQYL.

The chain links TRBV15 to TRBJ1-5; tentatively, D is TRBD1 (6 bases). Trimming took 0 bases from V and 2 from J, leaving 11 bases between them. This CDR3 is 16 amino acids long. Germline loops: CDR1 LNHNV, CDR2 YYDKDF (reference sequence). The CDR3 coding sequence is TGTGCCACCAGCAGAGAGGACAGCCTGGGCAATCAGCCCCAGCATTTT. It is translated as CATSREDSLGNQPQHF.

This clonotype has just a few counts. The CDR3 nucleotides read TGTGCCAGCAGCCCTTCCGCGGGTATTGGCTACACCTTC. Protein: CASSPSAGIGYTF. The V call is TRBV14, the J call TRBJ1-2; no clear D. Trimming left V 4 bases short and J 7 bases short, with 13 bases between. The CDR3 covers 13 residues. Germline V gene lookup returns CDR1 SGHDN and CDR2 FVKESK.